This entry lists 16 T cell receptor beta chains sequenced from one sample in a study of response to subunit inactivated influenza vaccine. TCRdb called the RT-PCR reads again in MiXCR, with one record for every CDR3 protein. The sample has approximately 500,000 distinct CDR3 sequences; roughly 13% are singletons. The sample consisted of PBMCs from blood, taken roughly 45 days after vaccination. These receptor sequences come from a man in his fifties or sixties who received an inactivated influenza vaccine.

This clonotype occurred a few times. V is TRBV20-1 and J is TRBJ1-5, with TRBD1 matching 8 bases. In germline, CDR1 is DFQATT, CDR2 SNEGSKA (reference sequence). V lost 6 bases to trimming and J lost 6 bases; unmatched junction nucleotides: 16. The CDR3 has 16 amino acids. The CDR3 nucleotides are TGCAGTGCAAGTATGTCGACAGGGGCCCAAGGTCAGCCCCAGCATTTT. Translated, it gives CSASMSTGAQGQPQHF.

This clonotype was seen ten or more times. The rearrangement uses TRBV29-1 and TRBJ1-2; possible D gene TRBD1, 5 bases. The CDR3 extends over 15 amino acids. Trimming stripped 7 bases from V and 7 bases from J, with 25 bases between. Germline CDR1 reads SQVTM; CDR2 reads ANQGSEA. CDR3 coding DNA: TGCAGCGCAAGAAACGACGGGGCGCGATCCTCTGGCTACACCTTC. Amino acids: CSARNDGARSSGYTF.

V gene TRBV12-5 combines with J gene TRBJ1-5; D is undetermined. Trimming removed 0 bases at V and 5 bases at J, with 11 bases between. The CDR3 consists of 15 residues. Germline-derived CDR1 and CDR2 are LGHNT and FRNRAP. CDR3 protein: CASGLVSGGHQPQHF. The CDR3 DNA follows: TGTGCTAGTGGTTTGGTAAGCGGAGGGCATCAGCCCCAGCATTTT.

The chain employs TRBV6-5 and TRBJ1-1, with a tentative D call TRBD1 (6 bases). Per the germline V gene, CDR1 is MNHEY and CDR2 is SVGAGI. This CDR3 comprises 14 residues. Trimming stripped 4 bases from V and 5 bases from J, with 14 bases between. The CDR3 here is CASSSDRITTEAFF. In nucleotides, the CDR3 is TGTGCCAGCAGTTCGGACAGAATTACTACTGAAGCTTTCTTT.

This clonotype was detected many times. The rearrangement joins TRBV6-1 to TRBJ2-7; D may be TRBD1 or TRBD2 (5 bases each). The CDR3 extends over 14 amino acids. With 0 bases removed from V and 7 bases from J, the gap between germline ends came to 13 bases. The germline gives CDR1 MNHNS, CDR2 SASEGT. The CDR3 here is CASSEAPGQAEQYF. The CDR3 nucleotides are TGTGCCAGCAGTGAAGCGCCGGGGCAGGCTGAGCAGTACTTC.

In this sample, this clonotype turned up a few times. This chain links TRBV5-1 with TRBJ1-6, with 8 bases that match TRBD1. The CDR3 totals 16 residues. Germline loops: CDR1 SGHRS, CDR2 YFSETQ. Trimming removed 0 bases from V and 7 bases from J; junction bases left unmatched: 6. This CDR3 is CASSLGGGQENSPLHF. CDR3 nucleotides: TGCGCCAGCAGCTTGGGTGGGGGACAGGAAAATTCACCCCTCCACTTT.

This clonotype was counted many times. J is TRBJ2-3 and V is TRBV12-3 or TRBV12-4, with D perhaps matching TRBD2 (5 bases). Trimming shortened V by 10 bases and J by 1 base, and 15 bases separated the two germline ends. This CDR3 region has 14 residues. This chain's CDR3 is CAITRAYRTDTQYF. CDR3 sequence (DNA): TGTGCCATTACTAGGGCCTACCGCACAGATACGCAGTATTTT.

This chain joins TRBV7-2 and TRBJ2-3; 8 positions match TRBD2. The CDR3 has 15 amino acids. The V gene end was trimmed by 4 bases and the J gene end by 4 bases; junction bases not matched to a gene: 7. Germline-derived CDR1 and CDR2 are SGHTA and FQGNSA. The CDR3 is CASSSAGLGSDTQYF. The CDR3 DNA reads TGTGCCAGCAGCTCCGCGGGACTAGGATCAGATACGCAGTATTTT. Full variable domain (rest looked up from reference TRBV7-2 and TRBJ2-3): GAGVSQSPSNKVTEKGKDVELRCDPISGHTALYWYRQSLGQGLEFLIYFQGNSAPDKSGLPSDRFSAERTGGSVSTLTIQRTQQEDSAVYLCASSSAGLGSDTQYFGPGTRLTVL.

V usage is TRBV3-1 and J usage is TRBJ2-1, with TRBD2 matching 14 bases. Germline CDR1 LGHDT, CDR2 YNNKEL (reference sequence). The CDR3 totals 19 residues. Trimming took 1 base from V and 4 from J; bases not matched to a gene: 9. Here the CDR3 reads CASSQGGWTSGGPYNEQFF. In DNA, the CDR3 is TGTGCCAGCAGCCAAGGAGGTTGGACTAGCGGGGGGCCATACAATGAGCAGTTCTTC.

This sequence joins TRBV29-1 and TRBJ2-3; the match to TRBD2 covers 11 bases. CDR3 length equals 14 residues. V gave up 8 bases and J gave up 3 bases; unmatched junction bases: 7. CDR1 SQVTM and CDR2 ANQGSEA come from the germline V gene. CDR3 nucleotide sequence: TGCAGCAAAACTAGCGGGAGCAGGACAGATACGCAGTATTTT. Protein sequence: CSKTSGSRTDTQYF.

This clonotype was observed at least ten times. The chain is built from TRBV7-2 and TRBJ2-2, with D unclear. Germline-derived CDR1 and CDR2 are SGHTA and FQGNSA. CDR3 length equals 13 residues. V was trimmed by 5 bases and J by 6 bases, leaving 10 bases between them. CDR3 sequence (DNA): TGTGCCAGCAGCCCCCTTTGGGCCGGGGAGCTGTTTTTT. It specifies CASSPLWAGELFF.

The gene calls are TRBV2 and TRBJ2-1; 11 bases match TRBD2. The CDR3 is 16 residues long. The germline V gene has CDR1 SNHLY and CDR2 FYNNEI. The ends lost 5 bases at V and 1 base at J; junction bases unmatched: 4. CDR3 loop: CASSLTSGVSYNEQFF. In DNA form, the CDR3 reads TGTGCCAGCAGTTTGACTAGCGGGGTTTCCTACAATGAGCAGTTCTTC.

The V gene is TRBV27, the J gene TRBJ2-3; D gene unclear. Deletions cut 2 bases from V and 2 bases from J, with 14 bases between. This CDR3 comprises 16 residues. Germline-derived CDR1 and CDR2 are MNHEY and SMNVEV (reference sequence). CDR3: CASSLRHPILTDTQYF. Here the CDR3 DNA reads TGTGCCAGCAGTTTAAGGCACCCGATCCTCACAGATACGCAGTATTTT.

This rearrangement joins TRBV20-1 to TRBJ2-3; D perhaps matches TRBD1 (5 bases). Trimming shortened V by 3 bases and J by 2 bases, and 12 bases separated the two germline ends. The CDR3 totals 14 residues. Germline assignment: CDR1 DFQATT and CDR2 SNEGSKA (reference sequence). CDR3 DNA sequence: TGCAGTGCTAGTCGTCCAGGGTTCACAGATACGCAGTATTTT. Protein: CSASRPGFTDTQYF.

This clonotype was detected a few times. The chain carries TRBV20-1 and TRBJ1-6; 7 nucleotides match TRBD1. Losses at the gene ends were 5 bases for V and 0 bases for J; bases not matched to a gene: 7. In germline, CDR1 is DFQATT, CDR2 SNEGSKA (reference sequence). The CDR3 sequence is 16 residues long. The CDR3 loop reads CSAGDRLSSYNSPLHF. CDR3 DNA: TGCAGTGCTGGGGACAGACTTAGCTCCTATAATTCACCCCTCCACTTT.

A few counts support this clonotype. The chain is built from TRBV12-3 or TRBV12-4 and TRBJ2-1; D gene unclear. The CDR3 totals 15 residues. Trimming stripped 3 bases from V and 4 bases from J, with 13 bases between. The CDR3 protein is CASSFWQTLYNEQFF. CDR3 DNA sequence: TGTGCCAGCAGTTTTTGGCAGACCCTATACAATGAGCAGTTCTTC.